This T cell receptor (beta chain) was obtained from a study of cytomegalovirus exposure and HLA in healthy donors. Germline V gene data show CDR1 as MNHEY and CDR2 as SMNVEV (reference sequence). The CDR3 has 14 residues. J lost 10 bases, V lost 7 bases, and 7 bases had no gene match. PCR involved 60 Vbeta and 13 Jbeta primers. Repertoires were generated with immunoSEQ multiplex PCR, while TCRdb's copy carries only in-frame clones and drops some. The sample holds about 110,000 clones, roughly 76% seen once. The rearrangement joins TRBV27 to TRBJ1-6, with 10 bases lining up with TRBD1. The source is a woman in her fifties or sixties in good health and CMV-seropositive. Sequenced material: PBMCs. The CDR3, as DNA: TGTGCCAGCACCCCGGGACAGGGGAGGTCACCCCTCCACTTT. This sequence encodes CASTPGQGRSPLHF.